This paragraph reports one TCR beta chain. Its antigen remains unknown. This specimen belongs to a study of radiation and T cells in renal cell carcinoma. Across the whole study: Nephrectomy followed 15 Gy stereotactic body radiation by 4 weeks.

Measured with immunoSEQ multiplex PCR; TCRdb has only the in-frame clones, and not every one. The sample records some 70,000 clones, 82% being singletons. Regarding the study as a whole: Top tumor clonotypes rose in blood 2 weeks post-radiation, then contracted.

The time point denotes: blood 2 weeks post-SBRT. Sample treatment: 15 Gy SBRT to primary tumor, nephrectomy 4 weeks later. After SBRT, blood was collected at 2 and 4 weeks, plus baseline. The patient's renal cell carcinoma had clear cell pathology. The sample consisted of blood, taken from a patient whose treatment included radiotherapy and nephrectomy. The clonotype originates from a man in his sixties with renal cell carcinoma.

The DNA for the CDR3 is TGTGCCAGCAGCCCACAGGGGGTCCCTGGAAACACCATATATTTT. Amino acid sequence: CASSPQGVPGNTIYF. V gene TRBV11-2 combines with J gene TRBJ1-3; the match to TRBD1 covers 8 bases. V shed 5 bases, J shed 2 bases, and the junction held 5 bases outside the gene matches. CDR1 SGHAT and CDR2 FQNNGV come from the germline V gene. This CDR3 has 15 amino acids.